This record covers a single T cell receptor (beta chain). No antigen is known for it. This CDR3 is 16 amino acids long. CDR1 and CDR2 (germline): SGHNT, YYREEE (reference sequence). V lost 5 bases and J lost 0, with 14 bases in between. These data originate in a study of T cell repertoires in cytomegalovirus infection. About the research overall: Recently identified HLA-C-restricted CMV epitopes and well-studied HLA-B-restricted CMV epitopes were used by the study. Public signatures in TCR beta pointed to CMV infection and matching HLA type.

Regarding the study as a whole: Carriage of CMV together with the relevant HLA was identifiable through cumulative public TCR beta family frequency. Predominance within the ex vivo response was attributable to HLA-C-restricted CMV-specific TCR beta clonotypes.

One entry per CDR3 protein results from TCRdb running MiXCR on the reads. The sample lists fewer than 650,000 distinct CDR3 sequences, about 39% occurring once. Sequenced material: cultured PBMCs, taken from culture after CMV antigen stimulation. The receptor's source is a human donor in good health (CMV status not recorded). Some clones in this sample may be carry-over from other donors' samples. The chain couples TRBV5-4 to TRBJ2-2, with D perhaps TRBD2 (5 bases). CDR3 residues: CASSHLGESNTGELFF. CDR3 DNA: TGTGCCAGCAGTCATCTCGGGGAATCGAACACCGGGGAGCTGTTTTTT.